This T cell receptor (beta chain) was recovered during a study of beta chain features in type 1 diabetes. All of the isolated RNA was reverse transcribed, so expressed TCRB transcripts were sequenced. Assay used: immunoSEQ multiplex PCR; TCRdb lists only in-frame clones, some missing. Of nearly 250,000 clones listed, 11% to 15% are singletons. This clone was picked up a small number of times. Its target is unknown. The CDR3 consists of 16 residues. With V trimmed by 0 bases and J by 5 bases, 5 bases remained unmatched. The V gene's germline CDR1 is SGHAT and CDR2 FQNNGV. Findings and caveats of the study: Patients with Type 1 diabetes showed moderately but significantly shorter TCRB CDR3s in all four CD4+ subsets.

The specimen sequenced was naive CD4+ T cells from blood. The chain joins TRBV11-2 to TRBJ2-1; TRBD2 aligns across 9 bases. The TCR originated in a woman in her thirties or forties in good health. The CDR3 sequence: CASSLDYGGGDNEQFF. The CDR3 nucleotides read TGTGCCAGCAGCTTAGATTACGGCGGGGGGGACAATGAGCAGTTCTTC.